This is a list of T cell receptor beta chains from one sample in a study of T cell responses to AZD1222 COVID-19 vaccine. Measured with immunoSEQ multiplex PCR; TCRdb has only the in-frame clones, and not every one. The sample has approximately 120,000 clones; 85% to 90% are singletons. The sequencing here drew on peripheral blood, taken on day 0 of AZD1222 vaccination. Every receptor here comes from an adult in good health. CDR3s include the opening cysteine and the closing phenylalanine or tryptophan. The D gene is left open where the match is weak. A clone size is listed for some rows: how often the clone was seen (once, few, many), or a class if it is expanded.

len	v_gene	abundance	d_gene	j_gene	CDR3aa	CDR3nt
14	TRBV2	-	TRBD1	TRBJ2-2	CASSSTGGAGELFF	TGTGCCAGCAGTAGTACAGGGGGCGCCGGGGAGCTGTTTTTT
15	TRBV15	-	-	TRBJ1-3	CATSRMESSGNTIYF	TGTGCCACCAGCAGGATGGAGTCCTCTGGAAACACCATATATTTT
15	TRBV29-1	-	TRBD2	TRBJ2-1	CSVAFGTSGDNEQFF	TGCAGCGTTGCCTTCGGGACTAGCGGGGACAATGAGCAGTTCTTC
16	TRBV6-5	-	TRBD1	TRBJ1-2	CASSYQPGQGANGYTF	TGTGCCAGCAGTTACCAGCCCGGACAGGGGGCAAATGGCTACACCTTC
16	TRBV4-2	-	-	TRBJ1-1	CASSQETGRVSTEAFF	TGTGCCAGCAGCCAAGAGACGGGCAGGGTGAGCACTGAAGCTTTCTTT
14	TRBV7-3	once	-	TRBJ2-5	CASSRGGSQETQYF	TGTGCCAGCAGCCGAGGGGGTTCCCAAGAGACCCAGTACTTC
11	TRBV12-3/TRBV12-4	-	-	TRBJ1-1	CASSFATEAFF	TGTGCCAGCAGTTTTGCCACTGAAGCTTTCTTT
15	TRBV14	-	TRBD1	TRBJ1-2	CASSQFFSGGNGYTF	TGTGCCAGCAGCCAATTTTTTTCAGGGGGCAATGGCTACACCTTC
12	TRBV5-6	-	-	TRBJ1-6	CASSFLGIPLHF	TGTGCCAGCAGCTTTTTAGGCATTCCCCTCCACTTT
18	TRBV5-5	-	TRBD2	TRBJ2-5	CASSPEPLTSGGQETQYF	TGTGCCAGCAGCCCGGAACCCTTGACTAGCGGGGGGCAAGAGACCCAGTACTTC
13	TRBV19	-	-	TRBJ1-1	CASSPSANTEAFF	TGTGCCAGTAGTCCCAGTGCGAACACTGAAGCTTTCTTT
15	TRBV27	once	-	TRBJ1-2	CASSAYTDPNYGYTF	TGTGCCAGCAGTGCCTACACAGATCCTAACTATGGCTACACCTTC
13	TRBV7-3	-	-	TRBJ1-1	CASSFRMNTEAFF	TGTGCCAGCAGCTTTAGGATGAACACTGAAGCTTTCTTT
14	TRBV30	-	-	TRBJ1-1	CAWTLGTLNTEAFF	TGTGCCTGGACCTTGGGGACATTGAACACTGAAGCTTTCTTT
17	TRBV4-2	-	TRBD1	TRBJ1-2	CASSQVGQGAQNYGYTF	TGTGCCAGCAGCCAAGTGGGACAGGGGGCGCAAAACTATGGCTACACCTTC
14	TRBV19	-	TRBD1	TRBJ1-5	CASRGTGSYQPQHF	TGTGCCAGTAGGGGGACAGGATCCTATCAGCCCCAGCATTTT
11	TRBV7-8	-	-	TRBJ2-3	CASTSTDTQYF	TGTGCCAGCACTAGCACAGATACGCAGTATTTT
12	TRBV3-1/TRBV3-2	-	TRBD1	TRBJ1-1	CASGRGESEAFF	TGTGCCAGCGGCAGGGGGGAGTCGGAAGCTTTCTTT
16	TRBV27	-	TRBD1	TRBJ1-2	CASSSTTTGVVYGYTF	TGTGCCAGCAGTTCAACTACGACAGGGGTTGTCTATGGCTACACCTTC
14	TRBV5-1	-	-	TRBJ1-6	CASSLSGWDSPLHF	TGCGCCAGCAGCTTATCAGGGTGGGATTCACCCCTCCACTTT
13	TRBV7-9	-	-	TRBJ2-7	CASSLVGTAEQYF	TGTGCCAGCAGCTTAGTCGGGACCGCTGAGCAGTACTTC
15	TRBV19	once	-	TRBJ2-2	CASGLEAPNTGELFF	TGTGCCAGTGGACTTGAGGCCCCGAACACCGGGGAGCTGTTTTTT
13	TRBV9	few	TRBD1	TRBJ1-1	CASSTGTAKEAFF	TGTGCCAGCAGCACCGGGACAGCTAAGGAAGCTTTCTTT
13	TRBV19	-	-	TRBJ1-1	CASSIQEGSRAFF	TGTGCCAGTAGTATTCAGGAGGGAAGTAGGGCTTTCTTT
13	TRBV5-5	-	-	TRBJ1-5	CASSLRSNQPQHF	TGTGCCAGCAGCTTGCGGAGCAATCAGCCCCAGCATTTT
16	TRBV7-9	-	-	TRBJ1-4	CASSLDGGLNNEKLFF	TGTGCCAGCAGCTTAGATGGAGGGCTGAATAATGAAAAACTGTTTTTT
15	TRBV5-5	-	-	TRBJ1-3	CASSLSQPLVDTIYF	TGTGCCAGCAGCTTGAGCCAGCCGCTGGTGGACACCATATATTTT
15	TRBV2	-	TRBD2	TRBJ2-3	CASSEGLARTDTQYF	TGTGCCAGCAGTGAGGGACTAGCACGCACAGATACGCAGTATTTT
17	TRBV4-3	-	-	TRBJ2-3	CASSPGVGSAITDTQYF	TGCGCCAGCAGCCCTGGGGTAGGGTCCGCTATCACAGATACGCAGTATTTT
10	TRBV21-1	-	-	TRBJ1-1	CASKDTEAFF	TGTGCCAGCAAGGACACTGAAGCTTTCTTT
15	TRBV6-5	-	-	TRBJ1-4	CASSGQGRANEKLFF	TGTGCCAGCAGCGGCCAGGGCCGGGCTAATGAAAAACTGTTTTTT
13	TRBV3-1/TRBV3-2	-	-	TRBJ1-6	CASSQDGGSPLHF	TGTGCCAGCAGCCAAGACGGGGGGTCACCCCTCCACTTT
18	TRBV6-1	-	-	TRBJ2-4	CASSERIGELPTGNIQYF	TGTGCCAGCAGCGAACGTATCGGGGAACTACCAACAGGAAACATTCAGTACTTC
15	TRBV6-5	-	TRBD2	TRBJ2-1	CASSQGLAGAGEQFF	TGTGCCAGCAGCCAGGGACTAGCGGGGGCGGGTGAGCAGTTCTTC
13	TRBV2	-	-	TRBJ1-2	CASSERANYGYTF	TGTGCCAGCAGTGAACGGGCTAACTATGGCTACACCTTC
14	TRBV24-1	-	-	TRBJ1-3	CATINSFSGNTIYF	TGTGCCACCATAAACAGCTTCTCTGGAAACACCATATATTTT
15	TRBV5-4	few	TRBD1	TRBJ2-7	CASSLPGQGVYEQYF	TGTGCCAGCAGCTTGCCAGGCCAGGGGGTCTACGAGCAGTACTTC
15	TRBV27	-	-	TRBJ2-2	CASSDYNANTGELFF	TGTGCCAGCAGTGACTACAACGCGAACACCGGGGAGCTGTTTTTT
13	TRBV19	-	-	TRBJ1-6	CASSIRLNSPLHF	TGTGCCAGTAGTATCCGGCTGAATTCACCCCTCCACTTT
14	TRBV10-3	-	TRBD2	TRBJ2-7	CAHKAGGPSYEQYF	TGTGCCCATAAAGCGGGGGGTCCTTCCTACGAGCAGTACTTC
15	TRBV11-2	once	-	TRBJ1-2	CASSLEGATSYGYTF	TGTGCCAGCAGCTTAGAGGGGGCCACCAGCTATGGCTACACCTTC
13	TRBV6-5	-	-	TRBJ1-2	CASSYAGGYGYTF	TGTGCCAGCAGTTACGCGGGGGGCTATGGCTACACCTTC
15	TRBV6-5	-	TRBD1	TRBJ1-5	CASSWDSFSNQPQHF	TGTGCCAGCAGTTGGGACAGCTTTAGCAATCAGCCCCAGCATTTT
15	TRBV5-6	-	TRBD1	TRBJ1-2	CASSLTRGQNYGYTF	TGTGCCAGCAGCTTGACCAGGGGGCAAAACTATGGCTACACCTTC
15	TRBV6-5	-	TRBD1	TRBJ1-2	CASHLGQALNYGYTF	TGTGCCAGTCACCTCGGACAGGCTCTTAACTATGGCTACACCTTC
15	TRBV5-6	-	-	TRBJ2-3	CASSRAGTITDTQYF	TGTGCCAGCAGCCGGGCCGGGACCATCACAGATACGCAGTATTTT
14	TRBV4-2	few	-	TRBJ2-5	CASSQDRLRETQYF	TGTGCCAGCAGCCAAGATCGGCTTAGAGAGACCCAGTACTTC
14	TRBV7-9	-	-	TRBJ1-2	CASSPSQGSYGYTF	TGTGCCAGCAGCCCATCACAGGGATCCTATGGCTACACCTTC
13	TRBV11-3	-	-	TRBJ1-1	CASSAGFRTEAFF	TGTGCCAGCAGCGCGGGTTTTCGAACTGAAGCTTTCTTT
15	TRBV9	-	-	TRBJ2-1	CASSLGGEAYNEQFF	TGTGCCAGCAGCCTAGGGGGGGAGGCCTACAATGAGCAGTTCTTC
14	TRBV19	-	-	TRBJ1-1	CASSMWGRNTEAFF	TGTGCCAGTAGTATGTGGGGAAGAAACACTGAAGCTTTCTTT
15	TRBV6-5	-	-	TRBJ1-2	CASSYEGASGYGYTF	TGTGCCAGCAGTTACGAAGGGGCCAGCGGATATGGCTACACCTTC
15	TRBV19	-	TRBD2	TRBJ2-1	CASTMGLAGTDEQFF	TGTGCCAGTACCATGGGGCTAGCGGGAACGGATGAGCAGTTCTTC
15	TRBV9	-	-	TRBJ1-6	CASSRDTLGNSPLHF	TGTGCCAGCAGTAGGGACACCCTGGGTAATTCACCCCTCCACTTT